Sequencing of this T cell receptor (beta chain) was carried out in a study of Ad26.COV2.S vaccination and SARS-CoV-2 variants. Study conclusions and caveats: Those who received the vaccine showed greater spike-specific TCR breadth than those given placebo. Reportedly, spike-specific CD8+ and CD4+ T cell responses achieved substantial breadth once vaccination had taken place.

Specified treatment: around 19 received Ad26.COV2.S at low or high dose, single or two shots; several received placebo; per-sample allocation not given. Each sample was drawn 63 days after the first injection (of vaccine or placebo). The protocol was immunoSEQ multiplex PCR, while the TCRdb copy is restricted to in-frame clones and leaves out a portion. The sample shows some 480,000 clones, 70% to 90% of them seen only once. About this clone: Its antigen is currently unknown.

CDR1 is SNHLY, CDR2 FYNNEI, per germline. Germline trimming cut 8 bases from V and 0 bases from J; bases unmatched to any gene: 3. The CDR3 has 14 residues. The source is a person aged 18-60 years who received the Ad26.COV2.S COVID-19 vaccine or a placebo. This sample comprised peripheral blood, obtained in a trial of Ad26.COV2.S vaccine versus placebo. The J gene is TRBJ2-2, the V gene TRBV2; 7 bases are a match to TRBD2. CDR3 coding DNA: TGTGCCAGCCACGGGACTACGAACACCGGGGAGCTGTTTTTT. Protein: CASHGTTNTGELFF.